The 14 T cell receptor beta chains below were found in one sample sequenced in a study of blood T cell repertoires in COVID-19 (dated by TCRdb to about 2020). The library came from the immunoSEQ multiplex PCR assay. The table was pulled from immuneACCESS by TCRdb, which kept in-frame rearrangements only. Such tables lose some clones; where checked, under half of the loss comes from unresolved V genes, and the rest has no known cause. Counted in this sample were about 330,000 clones; around 89% of them appeared once. The ten largest clones represent under 7.5% of the sample. Sequencing used peripheral blood. All receptors come from a man between 18 and 35 years old who had recovered from COVID-19.

The chain has TRBV6-5 and TRBJ1-2; D ambiguous. Germline V gene data show CDR1 as MNHEY and CDR2 as SVGAGI. Between the trimmed V and J ends, which lost 6 bases and 3 bases, there was a span of 8 bases. This CDR3 spans 12 amino acids. CDR3 sequence (DNA): TGTGCCAGCAGGAGTTTTGACTATGGCTACACCTTC. Protein: CASRSFDYGYTF.

The CDR3 DNA reads TGTGCCAGCAGCTACCGGGAGGGCCACCGGCGGTACTTC. Residues: CASSYREGHRRYF. The chain combines TRBV7-3 with TRBJ2-7, with 8 nucleotides matching TRBD2. V shed 4 bases, J shed 12 bases, and the junction held 11 bases outside the gene matches. In germline, CDR1 is SGHTA, CDR2 FQGTGA. The CDR3 totals 13 residues.

The chain carries TRBV10-3 and TRBJ2-1; the D gene is possibly TRBD1 (6 bases). Trimming stripped 4 bases from V and 0 bases from J, with 13 bases between. The CDR3 has 16 residues. CDR1 ENHRY and CDR2 SYGVKD come from the germline V gene. CDR3 in amino acids: CAISGQGLGSYNEQFF. The CDR3 DNA sequence: TGTGCCATCAGTGGTCAGGGGTTAGGCTCCTACAATGAGCAGTTCTTC.

This clone turned up a few times. Other DNA sequences in this specimen translate into the identical CDR3. The chain combines TRBV6-5 with TRBJ1-5; D is ambiguous. The V gene's germline CDR1 is MNHEY and CDR2 SVGAGI. This CDR3 has 13 residues. With 8 bases removed from V and 0 bases from J, the gap between germline ends came to 8 bases. The chain's CDR3 is CASSQNSNQPQHF. Written as DNA, the CDR3 is TGTGCCAGCTCCCAAAATAGCAATCAGCCCCAGCATTTT.

Only one count was recorded for this clone. The chain uses TRBV29-1 and TRBJ2-7, with TRBD2 as a possible D gene (5 bases). CDR3 size: 12 residues. CDR1 SQVTM and CDR2 ANQGSEA come from the germline V gene. V was shortened by 4 bases and J by 2 bases, with 9 bases between the two germline ends. This chain's CDR3 is CSVGTLTYEQYF. In DNA, the CDR3 is TGCAGCGTTGGGACTCTAACCTACGAGCAGTACTTC.

This chain links TRBV18 with TRBJ1-1, with D possibly being TRBD1 (6 bases). Between the trimmed V and J ends, which lost 3 bases and 0 bases, there was a span of 14 bases. The CDR3 loop spans 16 amino acids. Looked up from germline, CDR1 is KGHSH and CDR2 is LQKENI. The CDR3 sequence: CASSPGAMGVNTEAFF. The DNA of the CDR3 is TGTGCCAGCTCACCGGGGGCTATGGGAGTGAACACTGAAGCTTTCTTT.

The chain carries TRBV10-3 and TRBJ2-7; 10 nucleotides line up with TRBD1. Germline-derived CDR1 and CDR2 are ENHRY and SYGVKD. Trimming took 7 bases from V and 5 from J; bases not matched to a gene: 8. CDR3 length: 14 amino acids. The CDR3 loop is CAITPGTGAHEQYF. CDR3 coding DNA: TGTGCCATCACCCCCGGGACAGGGGCCCACGAGCAGTACTTC.

V usage is TRBV11-3 and J usage is TRBJ2-7; TRBD1 might be the D (8 bases). The CDR3 spans 15 residues. V shed 6 bases and J shed 3 bases, with 18 bases lying between them. Germline V gene sequence: CDR1 SGHNT, CDR2 YENEEA. The CDR3 reads CASSNGQGGDYEQYF. CDR3 bases: TGTGCCAGCAGTAACGGACAGGGAGGGGACTACGAGCAGTACTTC.

The V and J genes are TRBV6-5 and TRBJ1-1; unclear D gene. This CDR3 has 15 amino acids. CDR1 is MNHEY, CDR2 SVGAGI, per germline. V was cut by 0 bases and J by 2 bases, with 10 bases left in between. CDR3 DNA: TGTGCCAGCAGTTACTCGAGAGGTGTTAACACTGAAGCTTTCTTT. The encoded protein is CASSYSRGVNTEAFF.

The rearrangement joins TRBV4-1 to TRBJ1-5; D gene ambiguous. V was trimmed by 3 bases and J by 2 bases, leaving 5 bases between them. This CDR3 region has 13 residues. Germline CDR1 is MGHRA and CDR2 is YSYEKL. CDR3 protein: CASSQRGNQPQHF. CDR3 nucleotide sequence: TGCGCCAGCAGCCAGAGAGGCAATCAGCCCCAGCATTTT.

The V call is TRBV21-1, the J call TRBJ2-7; the tabulated D call, TRBD1, remains unverified against the DNA. TRBV21-1 is shown as a pseudogene. This CDR3 has 13 amino acids. CDR3 bases: TGTGCCAGCGGGAAAGACAGGGGAAGCGAGCAGTACTTC. Protein sequence: CASGKDRGSEQYF.

This clone was found once. The genes are TRBV5-5 and TRBJ1-5; D not certain. The CDR3 is made up of 17 amino acids. V was cut by 0 bases and J by 0 bases, with 13 bases left in between. Germline CDR1 SGHKS, CDR2 YYEKEE (reference sequence). CDR3 in amino acids: CASSLVGGGHSNQPQHF. As DNA, the CDR3 is TGTGCCAGCAGCTTGGTGGGTGGAGGGCATAGCAATCAGCCCCAGCATTTT.

The chain links TRBV18 to TRBJ1-5; D is uncertain. V lost 2 bases, J lost 6 bases, and 8 bases lay in between. Per germline, CDR1 KGHSH and CDR2 LQKENI. The CDR3 is made up of 13 amino acids. CDR3 nucleotides: TGTGCCAGCTCACCATCTAGTAGTCAGCCCCAGCATTTT. This translates into CASSPSSSQPQHF.

The V gene is TRBV19, the J gene TRBJ1-2; 7 nucleotides match TRBD1. Germline lookup yields CDR1 LNHDA and CDR2 SQIVND (reference sequence). V shed 5 bases and J 2 bases; nucleotides not matched to a gene: 8. The CDR3 totals 15 residues. CDR3 sequence: CASSAWDRVNYGYTF. CDR3 sequence (DNA): TGTGCCAGTAGTGCATGGGACAGAGTGAACTATGGCTACACCTTC.